Presented here are 9 T cell receptor beta chains from one specimen sequenced in a study of response to subunit inactivated influenza vaccine. TCRdb reprocessed the RT-PCR reads with MiXCR, giving one entry per CDR3 protein. The sample has around 320,000 distinct CDR3 sequences, around 20% seen once; the top ten hold about a tenth. The source was PBMCs from blood, collected approximately 20 months after vaccination. The receptors originated from a man aged 45 to 75 who received an inactivated influenza vaccine.

This chain joins TRBV5-1 and TRBJ2-1; TRBD2 matches 10 bases. The junction had 11 bases not matched to a gene; V was cut back by 1 base and J by 10 bases. Germline CDR1 and CDR2: SGHRS and YFSETQ. The CDR3 consists of 16 residues. The CDR3 is CASSLRLAGLGEEQFF. As DNA, the CDR3 is TGCGCCAGCAGCTTGCGACTAGCGGGCCTAGGAGAGGAGCAGTTCTTC.

This chain links TRBV4-3 with TRBJ2-7; 7 bases map to TRBD2. This CDR3 is built from 15 residues. V lost 1 base, J lost 0 bases, and 3 bases stayed unmatched. Germline CDR1 and CDR2: LGHNA and YSLEER. This CDR3 is CASSQVAGSSYEQYF. The CDR3 region has the DNA TGCGCCAGCAGCCAAGTAGCGGGTAGCTCCTACGAGCAGTACTTC.

The rearrangement joins TRBV4-1 to TRBJ1-2; a possible D gene is TRBD1 (5 bases). CDR1 MGHRA and CDR2 YSYEKL come from the germline V gene. This CDR3 comprises 13 residues. Trimming took 4 bases from V and 5 from J, leaving 11 bases between them. CDR3 sequence reads: CASSPRQSYGYTF. CDR3 bases: TGCGCCAGCAGCCCTAGACAGTCTTATGGCTACACCTTC.

The rearrangement joins TRBV11-2 to TRBJ2-7; 7 bases fit TRBD2. This CDR3 contains 16 residues. The germline V gene encodes CDR1 SGHAT and CDR2 FQNNGV. With V trimmed by 3 bases and J by 3 bases, 11 bases remained unmatched. The CDR3 nucleotides read TGTGCCAGCAGCTTGGCCAGCTCCCGGGGGGTCTACGAGCAGTACTTC. Amino acids: CASSLASSRGVYEQYF.

This clonotype appeared a few times. This sequence joins TRBV3-1 and TRBJ1-1; the D gene is possibly TRBD1 (5 bases). Germline CDR1 and CDR2: LGHDT and YNNKEL (reference sequence). This CDR3 spans 14 amino acids. Trimming took off 1 base at V and 7 bases at J, with 13 bases between the two ends. In DNA form, the CDR3 reads TGTGCCAGCAGCCAAGTCCCTGGGACCGGTGAAGCTTTCTTT. As protein: CASSQVPGTGEAFF.

This clonotype was seen repeatedly, ten times or more. The chain combines TRBV25-1 with TRBJ1-2, with D tentatively TRBD1 (5 bases). The CDR3 extends over 12 amino acids. V lost 4 bases, J lost 5 bases, and 8 bases lay in between. Germline CDR1 MGHDK, CDR2 SYGVNS. The CDR3 loop is CASSATGYGYTF. The CDR3 coding sequence is TGTGCCAGCAGTGCCACAGGATATGGCTACACCTTC.

V is TRBV11-2 and J is TRBJ1-2; D may be TRBD1 (5 bases). The CDR3 runs to 14 residues. V dropped 5 bases and J dropped 5 bases, with 15 bases sitting between them. From germline, CDR1 is SGHAT and CDR2 FQNNGV. This chain's CDR3 is CASSIRAFGYGYTF. CDR3 sequence (DNA): TGTGCCAGCAGCATCAGGGCCTTTGGGTATGGCTACACCTTC.

The sample holds one count of this clonotype. V and J are TRBV3-1 and TRBJ2-7; D not resolved. The CDR3 is made up of 13 amino acids. Germline V gene sequence: CDR1 LGHDT, CDR2 YNNKEL (reference sequence). V lost 4 bases and J lost 3, with 10 bases in between. The CDR3 loop reads CASSRARSYEQYF. In DNA form, the CDR3 reads TGTGCCAGCAGCCGAGCTAGAAGCTACGAGCAGTACTTC.

This chain joins TRBV12-3 or TRBV12-4 and TRBJ1-2; TRBD1 matches 9 bases. The CDR3 runs to 13 residues. The V and J ends lost 5 bases and 7 bases, in that order; junction bases with no gene match: 5. The DNA of the CDR3 is TGTGCCAGCAGTGCCGGGACAGGGTTTGGCTACACCTTC. Amino acid sequence: CASSAGTGFGYTF.